This T cell receptor beta chain is from a study of a mutant IDH1 vaccine in newly diagnosed glioma. Study as a whole: Vaccines began 4-6 weeks after radiotherapy alone, or with temozolomide cycles. Most patients had radiochemotherapy with temozolomide before enrollment; others had one alone. V12 fell at week 35 and V13, the study end, at week 47.

The time point is: week 47, end of study. A single vaccine dose contained 300 ug of mutant IDH1 20-mer peptide, and topical imiquimod was used with it. In weeks 1, 3, 5, 7, 11, 15, 19 and 23, patients were vaccinated. Germline V lookup: CDR1 LNHNV, CDR2 YYDKDF (reference sequence). This CDR3 region has 17 residues. V lost 0 bases and J lost 1; bases outside the gene matches: 4. Libraries were prepared by immunoSEQ multiplex PCR; TCRdb keeps only in-frame clonotypes and omits some of them. The sample lists tens of thousands of clones, around 80% occurring once. About this clone: Its specificity is unknown.

The sample was PBMCs, taken from a glioma patient whose treatment included an IDH1 peptide vaccine. This clonotype originated in a woman in her 40s with glioma. Some clones in this sample may be carry-over from other donors' samples. The chain has TRBV15 and TRBJ1-5; TRBD1 agrees at 9 bases. The CDR3 nucleotides read TGTGCCACCAGCAGAGATTGGGGGACAGGGAGCAATCAGCCCCAGCATTTT. This codes for CATSRDWGTGSNQPQHF. The whole variable domain, filled in from reference TRBV15 and TRBJ1-5, reads DAMVIQNPRYQVTQFGKPVTLSCSQTLNHNVMYWYQQKSSQAPKLLFHYYDKDFNNEADTPDNFQSRRPNTSFCFLDIRSPGLGDTAMYLCATSRDWGTGSNQPQHFGDGTRLSIL.